This T cell receptor beta chain was observed in a study of shared clonotypes between healthy human individuals. Across the study: Three plates each covered CD4 naive and memory; CD8 naive two, CD8 memory one.

In regard to this clone: Its target is unknown.

Each subset's genomic DNA was shared equally among a number of immunoSEQ plates. This table comes from immunoSEQ multiplex PCR, and its TCRdb copy is limited to in-frame clones, with some not included. The top ten hold 1.5% to 2% of the sample, which has hundreds of thousands of clones, around 67% seen once. Study observations and caveats: As a rule, naive subsets had a larger estimated richness than memory subsets.

The receptor was derived from a woman under 40 in good health. Material for sequencing was memory CD4+ T cells sorted from blood. Described subset: CD45RA-negative fraction.

CDR3 region: CASSHNIRNTGELFF. In DNA, the CDR3 is TGTGCCAGCAGCCATAACATTAGGAACACCGGGGAGCTGTTTTTT. The chain recombines TRBV7-2 with TRBJ2-2; D unresolved. CDR1 is SGHTA, CDR2 FQGNSA, per germline. Trimming removed 5 bases at V and 1 base at J, with 11 bases between. The CDR3 has 15 amino acids. Drawing the rest from reference TRBV7-2 and TRBJ2-2, the complete variable domain is GAGVSQSPSNKVTEKGKDVELRCDPISGHTALYWYRQSLGQGLEFLIYFQGNSAPDKSGLPSDRFSAERTGGSVSTLTIQRTQQEDSAVYLCASSHNIRNTGELFFGEGSRLTVL.